This paragraph covers one T cell receptor (beta chain) sequence. This sample is part of a study of blood T cells in healthy people across ages. Isolation of PBMCs gave at least 6 million cells per sample. The use of a sample-barcoded 5' primer and a J-beta primer mix characterized a second PCR of about 6 to 11 cycles. Each CDR3 protein is one row after TCRdb ran MiXCR on the 5' RACE reads. Seen here are fewer than 750,000 distinct CDR3 sequences, roughly 48% observed once, and the top ten hold under 30%. Germline V CDR1 and CDR2: SGHRS, YFSETQ. The CDR3 spans 13 residues. J was trimmed by 4 bases and V by 5 bases; bases with no gene match: 4.

The chain joins TRBV5-1 to TRBJ2-3; TRBD1 agrees at 7 bases. What was sequenced was blood. The TCR comes from a man older than 75 in good health. Here the CDR3 DNA reads TGCGCCAGCAGACCTACAGGGGCAGATACGCAGTATTTT. It translates to CASRPTGADTQYF.